This T cell receptor (beta chain) was captured by sequencing in a study of blood T cell repertoires in COVID-19. In the study overall: Acute and convalescent COVID-19 samples came from the United States, Italy and Spain. Sources were T cells, B-cell-depleted T cells, or PBMCs; the material itself was cDNA or gDNA.

Original processing methods: Quantification of nucleated cells was approximated via reference gene primer amplification. The method was immunoSEQ multiplex PCR; TCRdb's version includes in-frame clones alone and lacks a portion of them. V and J calls and clone size are as listed in that table; D and trimming were resolved from the DNA. The repertoire includes approximately 210,000 clones, more than 70% of them detected once, and around 4.7% sits in the top ten. Participants were placed into cohorts based on the clinical history they reported. Sequenced sample: PBMCs or T cells enriched from blood (not recorded which). The TCR was taken from a man aged 25 to 45 with acute COVID-19.

CDR3 coding DNA: TGTGCCTGGAGTGTAGGACAGGGGGCAGGCCACTCACCCCTCCACTTT. Its protein product is CAWSVGQGAGHSPLHF. V usage is TRBV30 and J usage is TRBJ1-6, with 11 bases aligning to TRBD1. From germline, CDR1 is GTSNPN and CDR2 SVGIG (reference sequence). The CDR3 spans 16 residues. V shed 0 bases and J 10 bases; nucleotides not matched to a gene: 8.